This T cell receptor beta chain was identified in a study of shared T cell receptors in the human thymus. V lost 2 bases, J lost 7 bases, and 17 bases lay in between. CDR1 is SGHTA and CDR2 is FQGNSA in the germline V gene. The CDR3 has 16 amino acids. Clones were read by immunoSEQ multiplex PCR, and TCRdb kept only the in-frame ones, dropping some. The sample carries under 700,000 clones, about four fifths recorded once. These data were also reused for a study on human thymus T cells. Per that study: Infants, healthy and Finnish, who were having corrective surgery for congenital heart defects served as donors. Resections from corrective heart surgery provided thymus tissue. Biased V and J segment usage appeared in thymus and peripheral blood. In unrelated individuals, thymic repertoires overlapped highly, according to related research.

Source material: thymocytes. The receptor was derived from a boy under two years old with a congenital heart defect. This chain uses TRBV7-2 with TRBJ2-2; tentative D call: TRBD2 (6 bases). The CDR3 coding sequence is TGTGCCAGCAGCTTAACCACTAGCCGAATCGGCGGGGAGCTGTTTTTT. It is translated as CASSLTTSRIGGELFF.